Shown below are 17 T cell receptor beta chains from a single sample sequenced in a study of radiotherapy plus CTLA-4 blockade in lung cancer. Profiled with immunoSEQ multiplex PCR; TCRdb holds only in-frame clones, not every one. Of about 110,000 clones detected, around 85% appear once; the ten largest clones hold 2.4%. The sequencing used peripheral blood, collected from a patient treated with radiotherapy plus ipilimumab. Source of these receptors: a human donor with non-small cell lung cancer that progressed on radiotherapy plus ipilimumab. Some clones in this sample may be carry-over from other donors' samples.

The J gene is TRBJ2-7, the V gene TRBV2; D perhaps matches TRBD2 (6 bases). The V end was cut by 0 bases, the J end by 4 bases, with 19 bases between. This CDR3 is built from 17 residues. Germline V gene sequence: CDR1 SNHLY, CDR2 FYNNEI. The CDR3 protein is CASSEALRAGPHYEQYF. The CDR3, as DNA: TGTGCCAGCAGTGAAGCGCTTCGGGCGGGGCCACATTACGAGCAGTACTTC.

This clone has more than one count but fewer than ten. The chain's CDR3 is CASSSSPNSPLHF. DNA of the CDR3: TGTGCCAGCAGCTCCTCGCCCAATTCACCCCTCCACTTT. The chain links TRBV11-3 to TRBJ1-6; D is ambiguous. Germline lookup yields CDR1 SGHNT and CDR2 YENEEA. V gave up 4 bases and J gave up 7 bases, with 8 bases separating them. This CDR3 has 13 residues.

For the CDR3, the DNA is TGTGCCAGCAATATTCACCTCGATGGCTACACCTTC. Its protein is CASNIHLDGYTF. The chain is built from TRBV5-6 and TRBJ1-2; D ambiguous. V lost 6 bases to trimming and J lost 6 bases, with 12 bases between them. The CDR3 consists of 12 residues. The V gene's germline CDR1 is SGHDT and CDR2 YYEEEE.

The chain is built from TRBV5-1 and TRBJ2-4; possibly TRBD2 for D (6 bases). The CDR3 sequence is 16 residues long. V was pared by 4 bases and J by 0 bases, with 14 bases between. Per the germline V gene, CDR1 is SGHRS and CDR2 is YFSETQ. CDR3: CASSGDGGTAKNIQYF. As DNA, the CDR3 is TGCGCCAGCAGCGGTGACGGGGGTACAGCCAAAAACATTCAGTACTTC.

The CDR3 loop reads CASTLQGPNTEAFF. The CDR3 DNA sequence: TGTGCCAGCACTCTCCAGGGGCCGAACACTGAAGCTTTCTTT. The chain links TRBV2 to TRBJ1-1, with D tentatively TRBD1 (6 bases). Germline values: CDR1 SNHLY, CDR2 FYNNEI. The CDR3 totals 14 residues. With 7 bases removed from V and 1 base from J, the gap between germline ends came to 13 bases.

The chain's CDR3 is CASSQTSALSGYTF. The CDR3 DNA sequence: TGTGCCAGCAGCCAAACTTCTGCCCTGTCGGGCTACACCTTC. The J gene is TRBJ1-2, the V gene TRBV6-5; D uncertain. The CDR3 has 14 residues. The V gene lost 6 bases and the J gene lost 8 bases, with 19 bases spanning the gap. In germline, CDR1 is MNHEY, CDR2 SVGAGI.

The chain employs TRBV7-5 and TRBJ1-1; no DNA check was done on the table's D call, TRBD1. TRBV7-5 is a pseudogene. The length of the CDR3 is 14 residues. This CDR3 reads CVRSLNRGDTEAFF. The CDR3 DNA follows: TGTGTCAGAAGCTTAAACAGGGGGGACACTGAAGCTTTCTTT.

The J gene is TRBJ1-2, the V gene TRBV7-2; no reliable D call. The germline V gene encodes CDR1 SGHTA and CDR2 FQGNSA. The length of the CDR3 is 13 residues. V shed 5 bases and J shed 4 bases, with 11 bases lying between them. In DNA, the CDR3 is TGTGCCAGCAGCCCTACCCCACCCTATGGCTACACCTTC. Its protein product is CASSPTPPYGYTF.

This clone has only one observation. The V and J genes are TRBV4-1 and TRBJ2-7; D perhaps matches TRBD2 (6 bases). The V gene's germline CDR1 is MGHRA and CDR2 YSYEKL. CDR3 length equals 11 residues. The CDR3 is CASSLPNGGVV. DNA of the CDR3: TGCGCCAGCAGCCTCCCTAACGGCGGGGTAGTC.

The V and J genes are TRBV7-3 and TRBJ1-1, with D uncertain. CDR3 length: 13 amino acids. Between the trimmed V and J ends, which lost 3 bases and 5 bases, there was a span of 10 bases. CDR1 SGHTA and CDR2 FQGTGA come from the germline V gene. DNA of the CDR3: TGTGCCAGCAGCTTGAAGAGGGAAACTGAAGCTTTCTTT. This encodes CASSLKRETEAFF.

CDR3 nucleotide sequence: TGCGCCAGCAGTCAATCTTGTTTAGACAGGCCCACAGATACGCAGTATTTT. Translation: CASSQSCLDRPTDTQYF. The V call is TRBV23-1, the J call TRBJ2-3, with D possibly TRBD1 on 6 matching bases. TRBV23-1 is an ORF for which the function is uncertain. This CDR3 comprises 17 residues. Trimming removed 0 bases at V and 2 bases at J, with 15 bases between.

The V call is TRBV5-1, the J call TRBJ2-3; maybe TRBD2 (6 bases). In germline, CDR1 is SGHRS, CDR2 YFSETQ. This CDR3 has 15 residues. Trimming stripped 0 bases from V and 0 bases from J, with 8 bases between. This chain's CDR3 is CASSLGDFSTDTQYF. The CDR3 nucleotides are TGCGCCAGCAGCTTGGGGGACTTCAGCACAGATACGCAGTATTTT.

The CDR3 coding sequence is TGTGCCAGCAGCTCCCAGGGCTCTGGCGGCTACACCTTC. It is translated as CASSSQGSGGYTF. The chain combines TRBV7-9 with TRBJ1-2, with D perhaps matching TRBD1 (5 bases). Trimming pared 4 bases from V and 8 bases from J, leaving 14 bases between. CDR1 and CDR2 from the germline V gene are SEHNR and FQNEAQ (reference sequence). The CDR3 sequence is 13 residues long.

This clone was found a few times. The gene calls are TRBV19 and TRBJ1-3; D is unclear. This CDR3 is built from 14 residues. CDR1 and CDR2 (germline): LNHDA, SQIVND (reference sequence). Trimming left V 6 bases short and J 0 bases short, with 9 bases between. DNA for the CDR3: TGTGCCAGTAGGCTGATATCCTCTGGAAACACCATATATTTT. It specifies CASRLISSGNTIYF.

This clone was seen only once. V gene TRBV5-1 combines with J gene TRBJ2-3; D possibly matches TRBD1 or TRBD2 (7 bases each). The CDR3 runs 16 residues. With 3 bases removed from V and 5 bases from J, the gap between germline ends came to 19 bases. Looked up from germline, CDR1 is SGHRS and CDR2 is YFSETQ. In DNA form, the CDR3 reads TGCGCCAGCAGCTGGGGGAGGGGGCCCTCCCTAGATACGCAGTATTTT. It specifies CASSWGRGPSLDTQYF.

J is TRBJ2-3 and V is TRBV2; no clear D. The CDR3 runs 13 residues. Trimming pared 6 bases from V and 2 bases from J, leaving 9 bases between. The V gene's germline CDR1 is SNHLY and CDR2 FYNNEI. The CDR3 protein is CASRAEITDTQYF. In nucleotides, the CDR3 is TGTGCCAGCAGGGCAGAAATCACAGATACGCAGTATTTT.

This chain connects TRBV6-5 to TRBJ1-5, with 7 bases lining up with TRBD1. Germline assignment: CDR1 MNHEY and CDR2 SVGAGI. CDR3 length: 14 residues. V gave up 6 bases and J gave up 4 bases; unmatched junction bases: 6. The chain's CDR3 is CASRKGQTNQPQHF. CDR3 sequence (DNA): TGTGCCAGCAGAAAGGGACAGACTAATCAGCCCCAGCATTTT.